This TCR beta chain was identified in a study of blood T cells in healthy people across ages. About the research overall: Template switching recovered approximately one barcoded beta molecule for every two T cells. General study points: Any changes in expanded clonotypes were possibly confounded, as donor CMV status remained unknown.

Total RNA was extracted at no less than 6 micrograms per sample. A J-beta primer mix and a sample-barcoded 5' primer were used in a second PCR of about 7 to 12 cycles. Each CDR3 protein gets one entry after TCRdb re-called the 5' RACE reads with MiXCR. The repertoire includes approximately 820,000 distinct CDR3 sequences, 40% to 50% of them detected once, and roughly 18% sits in the top ten. With regard to this clonotype: Its antigen is still unknown.

The CDR3 is made up of 16 amino acids. The V segment lost 0 bases and the J segment 2 bases; nucleotides outside the gene matches: 5. Germline V gives CDR1 MGHRA, CDR2 YSYEKL. The gene calls are TRBV4-1 and TRBJ2-3; 7 bases line up with TRBD2. The source of this sequence is a man aged 55 to 69 in good health. Material: blood. The CDR3 sequence is CASSQDASGTTDTQYF. CDR3 sequence (DNA): TGCGCCAGCAGCCAAGACGCTAGCGGAACCACAGATACGCAGTATTTT.